This T cell receptor (beta chain) derives from a study of T cell responses to AZD1222 COVID-19 vaccine. Regarding the study as a whole: In the spike-specific TCR repertoire, nearly half reportedly target unmutated variant regions. No day 14 peak samples; only post-peak repertoires were characterized. It was only a handful of AZD1222 recipients who were seropositive at baseline. Rises in breadth and depth of Spike-specific TCRs came after two AZD1222 doses.

Trimming left V 5 bases short and J 0 bases short, with 10 bases between. This CDR3 region has 14 residues. Germline V gene sequence: CDR1 SEHNR, CDR2 FQNEAQ (reference sequence). Notes on this clone: Its matching antigen is unknown.

Sequenced by immunoSEQ multiplex PCR; TCRdb stores in-frame clones only, minus some. The profile shows approximately 150,000 clones, 88% of them singletons. Sequenced material: peripheral blood, taken on day 0 of MenACWY control vaccination. This receptor was taken from an adult in good health. The rearrangement joins TRBV7-9 to TRBJ1-2, with D hard to call. CDR3 amino acids: CASSPPGANYGYTF. The CDR3 coding sequence is TGTGCCAGCAGCCCCCCCGGGGCTAACTATGGCTACACCTTC.